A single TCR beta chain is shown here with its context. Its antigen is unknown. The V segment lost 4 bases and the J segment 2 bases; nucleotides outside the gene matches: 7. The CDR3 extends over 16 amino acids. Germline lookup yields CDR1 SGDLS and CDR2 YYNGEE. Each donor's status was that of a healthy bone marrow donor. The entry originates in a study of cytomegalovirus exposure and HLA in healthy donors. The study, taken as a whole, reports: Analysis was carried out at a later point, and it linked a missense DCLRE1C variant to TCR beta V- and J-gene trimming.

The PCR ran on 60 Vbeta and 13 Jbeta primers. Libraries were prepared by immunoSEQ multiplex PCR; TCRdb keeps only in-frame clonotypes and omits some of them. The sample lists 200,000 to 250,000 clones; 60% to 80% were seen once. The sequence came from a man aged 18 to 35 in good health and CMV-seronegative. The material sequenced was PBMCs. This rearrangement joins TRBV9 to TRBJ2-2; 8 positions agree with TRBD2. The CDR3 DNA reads TGTGCCAGCAGCTCCCGGGGGGGCCAAAACACCGGGGAGCTGTTTTTT. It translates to CASSSRGGQNTGELFF.